Below are 2 T cell receptor beta chains sequenced from a single sample in a study of regulatory T cells. Amplification used 52 TRBV primers and 13 TRBJ primers. TCRdb keeps only in-frame clones here, not all; method: immunoSEQ multiplex PCR. The repertoire holds 15,000 to 20,000 clones, with 80% to 95% as singletons. Sequencing used CD8+ T cells sorted from blood. These receptors all stem from a young adult with CD3G deficiency.

This rearrangement joins TRBV11-2 to TRBJ2-7; 9 nucleotides align to TRBD1. The CDR3 covers 16 residues. J lost 3 bases, V lost 4 bases, and 10 bases had no gene match. Germline assignment: CDR1 SGHAT and CDR2 FQNNGV. In nucleotides, the CDR3 is TGTGCCAGCAGCTGGGTCTCCTGGGACAGGGACTACGAGCAGTACTTC. It is translated as CASSWVSWDRDYEQYF.

The chain employs TRBV5-4 and TRBJ1-1, with D hard to call. Germline V lookup: CDR1 SGHNT, CDR2 YYREEE (reference sequence). This CDR3 comprises 13 residues. Deletions cut 4 bases from V and 2 bases from J, with 9 bases between. The CDR3 region has the DNA TGTGCCAGCAGCCAGCATTCTAACACTGAAGCTTTCTTT. This encodes CASSQHSNTEAFF.